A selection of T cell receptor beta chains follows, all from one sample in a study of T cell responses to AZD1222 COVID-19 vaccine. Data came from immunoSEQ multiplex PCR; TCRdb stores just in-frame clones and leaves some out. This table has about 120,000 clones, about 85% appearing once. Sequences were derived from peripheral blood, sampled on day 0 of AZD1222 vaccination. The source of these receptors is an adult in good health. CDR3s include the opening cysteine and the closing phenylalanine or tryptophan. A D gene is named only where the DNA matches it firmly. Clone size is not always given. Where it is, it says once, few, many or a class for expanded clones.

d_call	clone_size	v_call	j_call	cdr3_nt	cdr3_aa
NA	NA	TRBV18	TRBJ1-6	TGTGCCAGCTCACCACCGCACGGGGTTTATAATTCACCCCTCCACTTT	CASSPPHGVYNSPLHF
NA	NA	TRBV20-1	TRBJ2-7	TGCAGTGCTAGGACAGCCTACGAGCAGTACTTC	CSARTAYEQYF
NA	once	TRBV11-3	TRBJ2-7	TGTGCCAGCAGCTTAGGCCCCGGGCAGGGCGGCAACGAGCAGTACTTC	CASSLGPGQGGNEQYF
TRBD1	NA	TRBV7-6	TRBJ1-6	TGTGCCAGCAGCCTAAACCCGGGACAGGCGGATTCACCCCTCCACTTT	CASSLNPGQADSPLHF
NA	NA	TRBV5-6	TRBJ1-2	TGTGCCAGCAGCTTACCGGGTGGCTATGGCTACACCTTC	CASSLPGGYGYTF
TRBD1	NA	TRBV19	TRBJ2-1	TGTGCCAGTAGCAGAGACAGGGCAAGGGACAATGAGCAGTTCTTC	CASSRDRARDNEQFF
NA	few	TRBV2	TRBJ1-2	TGTGCCAGCAGTGAAGCCCTCGGGGGCGGTATCCGAGGCTACACCTTC	CASSEALGGGIRGYTF
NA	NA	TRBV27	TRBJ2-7	TGTGCCAGCAGTTTGGGGAAGTACTCCTACGAGCAGTACTTC	CASSLGKYSYEQYF
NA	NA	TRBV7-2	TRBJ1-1	TGTGCCAGCAGCTTAGGTGGGAGCGCTGAAGCTTTCTTT	CASSLGGSAEAFF
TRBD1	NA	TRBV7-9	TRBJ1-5	TGTGCCAGCAGCCCGGGACAGCAAAATCAGCCCCAGCATTTT	CASSPGQQNQPQHF
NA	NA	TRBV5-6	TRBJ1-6	TGTGCCAGCAGCTTGGGGGAGGGCAAGTCACCCCTCCACTTT	CASSLGEGKSPLHF
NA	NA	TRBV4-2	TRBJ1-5	TGTGCCAGCAGTCAAGGGGTGGAGAATCAGCCCCAGCATTTT	CASSQGVENQPQHF
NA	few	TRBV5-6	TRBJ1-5	TGTGCCAGCAGTCGAGGACAGTATCAGCCCCAGCATTTT	CASSRGQYQPQHF
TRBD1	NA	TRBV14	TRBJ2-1	TGTGCCAGCAGCCAGGACAGGGGGCGGGATGAGCAGTTCTTC	CASSQDRGRDEQFF
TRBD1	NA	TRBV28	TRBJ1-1	TGTGCCAGCCTTAGTTTCCCTCTCCTTCGTGCTCCCGGGACAGGGGAGTCGCTGACTGAAGCTTTCTTT	CASLSFPLLRAPGTGESLTEAFF
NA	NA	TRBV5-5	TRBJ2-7	TGTGCCAGCAGCTTGCAAGGACCCTCCTACGAGCAGTACTTC	CASSLQGPSYEQYF
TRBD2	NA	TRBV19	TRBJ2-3	TGTGCCAGTAGTTGGACTAGCGGGGGAAATACGCAGTATTTT	CASSWTSGGNTQYF
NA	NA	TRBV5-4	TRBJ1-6	TGTGCCAGCAGCACAATTAATTCACCCCTCCACTTT	CASSTINSPLHF
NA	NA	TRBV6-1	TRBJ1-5	TGTGCCAGCAGTGACAGACCCAATCAGCCCCAGCATTTT	CASSDRPNQPQHF
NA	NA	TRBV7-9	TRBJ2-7	TGTGCCAGCAGCTCAGGGGTGGACGAGCAGTACTTC	CASSSGVDEQYF
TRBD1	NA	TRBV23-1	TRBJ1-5	TGCGCCAGCAGTCATCTTAGGACAGGGGGCGCGAACAATCAGCCCCAGCATTTT	CASSHLRTGGANNQPQHF